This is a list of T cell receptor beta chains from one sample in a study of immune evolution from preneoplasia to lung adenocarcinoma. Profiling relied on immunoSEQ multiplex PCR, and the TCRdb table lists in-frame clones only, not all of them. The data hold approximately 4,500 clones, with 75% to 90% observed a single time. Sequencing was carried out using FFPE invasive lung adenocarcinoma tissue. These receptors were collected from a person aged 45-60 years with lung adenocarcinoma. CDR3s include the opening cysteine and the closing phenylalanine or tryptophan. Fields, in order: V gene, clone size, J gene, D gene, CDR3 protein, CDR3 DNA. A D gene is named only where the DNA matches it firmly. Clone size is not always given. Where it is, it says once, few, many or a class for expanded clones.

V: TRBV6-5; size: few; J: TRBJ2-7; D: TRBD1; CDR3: CASSFQGDEQYF; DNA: TGTGCCAGCAGTTTTCAGGGGGACGAGCAGTACTTC
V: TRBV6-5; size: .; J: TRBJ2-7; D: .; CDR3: CASSRDWRSSYEQYF; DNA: TGTGCCAGCAGTAGGGACTGGAGGAGCTCCTACGAGCAGTACTTC
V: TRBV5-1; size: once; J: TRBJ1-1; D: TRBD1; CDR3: CASSLGGRGANTEAFF; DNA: TGCGCCAGCAGCTTGGGTGGCAGGGGGGCGAACACTGAAGCTTTCTTT
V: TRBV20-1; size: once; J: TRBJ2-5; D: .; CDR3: CSAPGLPPYF; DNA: TGCAGCGCCCCGGGTCTGCCCCCGTACTTC
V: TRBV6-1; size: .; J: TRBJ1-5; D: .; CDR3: CASIEKGGRFQPQHF; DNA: TGTGCCAGCATCGAAAAGGGAGGGAGGTTTCAGCCCCAGCATTTT
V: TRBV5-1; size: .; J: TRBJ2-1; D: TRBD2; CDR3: CASKREVSYNEQFF; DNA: TGCGCCAGCAAGCGGGAGGTCTCCTACAATGAGCAGTTCTTC
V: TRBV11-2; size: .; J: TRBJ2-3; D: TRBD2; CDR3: CASTYAGGGTDTQYF; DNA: TGTGCCAGCACGTATGCGGGAGGAGGCACAGATACGCAGTATTTT
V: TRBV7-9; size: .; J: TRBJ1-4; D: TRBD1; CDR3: CASSSTGGSEKLFF; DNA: TGTGCCAGCAGCTCGACAGGGGGCAGTGAAAAACTGTTTTTT
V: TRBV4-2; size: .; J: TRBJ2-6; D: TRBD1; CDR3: CASSPADRSSSGANVLTF; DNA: TGTGCCAGCAGCCCCGCGGACAGGAGTAGCTCTGGGGCCAACGTCCTGACTTTC
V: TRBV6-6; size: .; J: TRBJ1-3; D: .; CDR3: CASSGRGVSGNTIYF; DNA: TGTGCCAGCAGTGGACGGGGGGTCTCTGGAAACACCATATATTTT
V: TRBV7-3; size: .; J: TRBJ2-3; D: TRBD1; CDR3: CASSQDRVGYGFTDTQYF; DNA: TGTGCCAGCAGCCAGGACAGGGTGGGTTATGGCTTCACAGATACGCAGTATTTT
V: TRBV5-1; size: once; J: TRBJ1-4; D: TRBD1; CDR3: CASSLAVGTGGEKLFF; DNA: TGCGCCAGCAGCTTGGCTGTCGGGACAGGGGGAGAAAAACTGTTTTTT
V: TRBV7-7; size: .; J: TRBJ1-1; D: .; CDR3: CASSAGTGTEAFF; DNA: TGTGCTAGCAGCGCCGGGACTGGGACTGAAGCTTTCTTT
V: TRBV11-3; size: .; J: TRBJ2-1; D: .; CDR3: CASSLMASHEQFF; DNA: TGTGCCAGCAGCTTAATGGCCTCCCATGAGCAGTTCTTC
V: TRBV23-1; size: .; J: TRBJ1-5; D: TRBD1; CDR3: CASSLQGEESNQPQHF; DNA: TGCGCCAGCAGTTTACAGGGGGAAGAAAGCAATCAGCCCCAGCATTTT
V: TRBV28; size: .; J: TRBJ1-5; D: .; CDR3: CASSSPGRASNQPQHF; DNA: TGTGCCAGCAGTTCCCCTGGCAGGGCATCCAATCAGCCCCAGCATTTT
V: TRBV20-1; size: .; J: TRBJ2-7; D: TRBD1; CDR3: CRGQGGSEQYF; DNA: TGCAGAGGACAGGGGGGGAGCGAGCAGTACTTC
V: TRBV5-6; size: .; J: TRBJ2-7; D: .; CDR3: CASSLDRQRQYF; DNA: TGTGCCAGCAGCTTGGATCGTCAGAGGCAGTACTTC
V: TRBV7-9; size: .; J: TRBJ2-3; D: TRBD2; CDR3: CASSFSGSTDTQYF; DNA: TGTGCCAGCAGCTTTAGCGGGAGCACAGATACGCAGTATTTT
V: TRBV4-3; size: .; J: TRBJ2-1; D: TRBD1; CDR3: CASSQDDRGVVGEQFF; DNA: TGCGCCAGCAGCCAAGATGACAGGGGAGTAGTTGGTGAGCAGTTCTTC
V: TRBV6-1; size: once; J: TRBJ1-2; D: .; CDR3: CASTHQGPGYTF; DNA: TGTGCCAGCACCCATCAGGGGCCTGGCTACACCTTC
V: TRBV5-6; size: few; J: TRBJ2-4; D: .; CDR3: CASSLTGAKNIQYF; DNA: TGTGCCAGCAGCTTGACAGGAGCCAAAAACATTCAGTACTTC
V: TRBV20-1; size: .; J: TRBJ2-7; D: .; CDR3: CSATGYYEQYF; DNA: TGCAGTGCTACAGGGTACTACGAGCAGTACTTC
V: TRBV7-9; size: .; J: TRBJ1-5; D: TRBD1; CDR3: CASSPGTGGNQPQHF; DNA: TGTGCCAGCAGCCCAGGGACAGGGGGCAATCAGCCCCAGCATTTT
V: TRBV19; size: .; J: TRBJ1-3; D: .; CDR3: CASSTVSRASGNTIYF; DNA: TGTGCCAGTAGTACCGTCTCGAGGGCCTCTGGAAACACCATATATTTT
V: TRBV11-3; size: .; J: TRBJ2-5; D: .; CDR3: CASSSTQETQYF; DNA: TGTGCCAGCAGCTCGACCCAAGAGACCCAGTACTTC
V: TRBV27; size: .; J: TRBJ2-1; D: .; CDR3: CASSLFEDNEQFF; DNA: TGTGCCAGCAGTTTATTCGAGGACAATGAGCAGTTCTTC
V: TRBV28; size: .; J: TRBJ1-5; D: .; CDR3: CASSLEGQWYQPQHF; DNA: TGTGCCAGCAGTTTGGAGGGGCAATGGTATCAGCCCCAGCATTTT
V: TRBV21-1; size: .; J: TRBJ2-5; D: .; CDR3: CASSKSGGHLASVWETQYF; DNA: TGTGCCAGCAGCAAATCGGGGGGGCATCTGGCTAGCGTGTGGGAGACCCAGTACTTC
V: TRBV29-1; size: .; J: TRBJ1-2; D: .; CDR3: CSDHRAGGYTF; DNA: TGCAGCGACCACAGGGCGGGTGGCTACACCTTC
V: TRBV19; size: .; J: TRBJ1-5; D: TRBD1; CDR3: CASNRGIGQPQHF; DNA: TGTGCCAGTAACAGGGGAATCGGGCAGCCCCAGCATTTT
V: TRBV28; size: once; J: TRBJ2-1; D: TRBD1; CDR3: CASIHGTGVDNEQFF; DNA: TGTGCCAGCATTCACGGGACAGGGGTCGACAATGAGCAGTTCTTC
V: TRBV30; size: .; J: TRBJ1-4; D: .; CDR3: CAWSVPGQNEKLFF; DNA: TGTGCCTGGAGTGTACCGGGACAAAATGAAAAACTGTTTTTT
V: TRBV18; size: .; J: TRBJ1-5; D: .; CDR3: CASSGQPQHF; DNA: TGTGCCAGCTCTGGACAGCCCCAGCATTTT
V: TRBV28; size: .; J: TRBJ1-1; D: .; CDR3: CASSSQPGGGDTEAFF; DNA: TGTGCCAGCAGTTCCCAACCCGGGGGGGGCGACACTGAAGCTTTCTTT
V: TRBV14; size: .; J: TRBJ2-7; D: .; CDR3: CASSLPGRSSYEQYF; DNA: TGTGCCAGCAGCCTACCCGGACGGAGCTCCTACGAGCAGTACTTC
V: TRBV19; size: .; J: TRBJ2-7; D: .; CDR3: CASSRDGRSEQYF; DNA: TGTGCCAGTAGTAGGGATGGCCGCAGCGAGCAGTACTTC
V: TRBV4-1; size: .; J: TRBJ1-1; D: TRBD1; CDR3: CASSQERGRGRTEAFF; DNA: TGCGCCAGCAGCCAAGAGAGGGGCAGGGGGCGAACTGAAGCTTTCTTT
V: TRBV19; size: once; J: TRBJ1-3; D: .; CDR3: CASSQRYQGTGNTIYF; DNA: TGTGCCAGTAGCCAAAGGTATCAGGGAACTGGAAACACCATATATTTT
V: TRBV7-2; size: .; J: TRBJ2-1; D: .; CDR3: CASSFPGIYNEQFF; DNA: TGTGCCAGCAGCTTCCCAGGGATCTACAATGAGCAGTTCTTC
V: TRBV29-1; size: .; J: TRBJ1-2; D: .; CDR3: CSVENQGRNGYTF; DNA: TGCAGCGTTGAAAACCAGGGGAGAAATGGCTACACCTTC
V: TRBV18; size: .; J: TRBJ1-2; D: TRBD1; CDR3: CASSPTTRTGSYGYTF; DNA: TGTGCCAGCTCACCAACTACGAGGACAGGGTCCTATGGCTACACCTTC
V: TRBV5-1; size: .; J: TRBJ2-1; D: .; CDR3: CASSSLFSYNEQFF; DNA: TGCGCCAGCAGCTCGCTCTTCTCCTACAATGAGCAGTTCTTC
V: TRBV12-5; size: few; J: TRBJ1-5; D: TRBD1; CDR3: CASAISTGAGNQPQHF; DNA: TGTGCTAGTGCCATATCGACAGGGGCAGGCAATCAGCCCCAGCATTTT
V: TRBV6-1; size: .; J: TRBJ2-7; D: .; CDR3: CASSEELWQYF; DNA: TGTGCCAGCAGTGAGGAGTTGTGGCAGTACTTC
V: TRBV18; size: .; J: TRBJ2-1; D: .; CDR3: CASSPPGGNEQFF; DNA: TGTGCCAGCTCACCACCCGGGGGCAATGAGCAGTTCTTC
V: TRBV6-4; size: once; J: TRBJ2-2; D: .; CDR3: CASSLQGTGELFF; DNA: TGTGCCAGCAGCTTACAGGGCACCGGGGAGCTGTTTTTT
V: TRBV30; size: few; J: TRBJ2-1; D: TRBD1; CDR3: CAWGARDRDVNEQFF; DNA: TGTGCCTGGGGGGCACGGGACAGGGACGTCAATGAGCAGTTCTTC
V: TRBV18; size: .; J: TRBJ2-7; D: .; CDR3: CASSPGRGAYEQYF; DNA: TGTGCCAGCTCACCTGGAAGGGGGGCCTACGAGCAGTACTTC
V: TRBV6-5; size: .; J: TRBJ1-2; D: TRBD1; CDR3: CASKTGESGYTF; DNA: TGTGCCAGTAAGACAGGGGAATCTGGCTACACCTTC
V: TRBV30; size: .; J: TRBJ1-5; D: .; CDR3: CAWTQAGVRNQPQHF; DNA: TGTGCCTGGACCCAGGCGGGGGTCCGCAATCAGCCCCAGCATTTT
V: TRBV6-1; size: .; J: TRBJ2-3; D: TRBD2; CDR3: CASKREVGTDTQYF; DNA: TGTGCCAGCAAGCGGGAGGTAGGCACAGATACGCAGTATTTT
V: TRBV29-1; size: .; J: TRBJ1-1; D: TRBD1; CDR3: CSVLGTGRTFF; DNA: TGCAGCGTCCTTGGGACAGGGAGAACTTTCTTT
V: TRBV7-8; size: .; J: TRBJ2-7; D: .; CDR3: CASSFRRNSYEQYF; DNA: TGTGCCAGCAGCTTCCGGCGGAACTCCTACGAGCAGTACTTC
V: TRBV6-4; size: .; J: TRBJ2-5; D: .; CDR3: CASSDPQCVLGLRETQYF; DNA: TGTGCCAGCAGTGACCCGCAATGCGTACTAGGTCTTCGAGAGACCCAGTACTTC
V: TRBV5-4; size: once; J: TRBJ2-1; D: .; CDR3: CASSLETFNEQFF; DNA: TGTGCCAGCAGCTTGGAGACTTTCAATGAGCAGTTCTTC
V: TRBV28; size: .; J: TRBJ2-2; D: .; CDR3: CASVDYYTGELFF; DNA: TGTGCCAGCGTGGACTATTACACCGGGGAGCTGTTTTTT